Shown below are 11 T cell receptor beta chains from a single sample sequenced in a study of PD-1 and CTLA-4 blockade in melanoma. Data came from immunoSEQ multiplex PCR; TCRdb stores just in-frame clones and leaves some out. This table holds about 31,000 clones, 75% to 95% found once. The starting material was CD8+ T cells from peripheral blood, obtained from a patient given anti-PD-1 treatment. These receptors were collected from a human donor with melanoma.

This rearrangement joins TRBV7-2 to TRBJ1-5, with D hard to call. V was pared by 6 bases and J by 2 bases, with 14 bases between. In germline, CDR1 is SGHTA, CDR2 FQGNSA. The length of the CDR3 is 15 residues. CDR3 sequence: CASSFPGNGNQPQHF. The DNA for the CDR3 is TGTGCCAGCAGTTTCCCCGGGAATGGCAATCAGCCCCAGCATTTT.

The chain combines TRBV6-4 with TRBJ1-2; D unresolved. The length of the CDR3 is 15 residues. Germline V gene lookup returns CDR1 MRHNA and CDR2 SNTAGT. The germline V and J ends were trimmed by 0 bases and 4 bases, with 12 bases remaining between them. CDR3 coding DNA: TGTGCCAGCAGTGACTCCGGGATCTCTGGCTATGGCTACACCTTC. It yields the protein CASSDSGISGYGYTF.

The chain uses TRBV7-9 and TRBJ2-3; 12 bases agree with TRBD2. Germline V gives CDR1 SEHNR, CDR2 FQNEAQ (reference sequence). This CDR3 is built from 17 residues. With V trimmed by 1 base and J by 2 bases, 4 bases remained unmatched. DNA for the CDR3: TGTGCCAGCAGCTTAGGGAGACTAGCGGGGGACACAGATACGCAGTATTTT. Translated: CASSLGRLAGDTDTQYF.

The table lists this clone with a few counts. The chain uses TRBV13 and TRBJ2-1; TRBD2 matches 7 bases. With V trimmed by 3 bases and J by 8 bases, 7 bases remained unmatched. The CDR3 runs to 14 residues. Germline V lookup: CDR1 PRHDT, CDR2 FYEKMQ (reference sequence). CDR3 in amino acids: CASSFGTKGDEQFF. The CDR3 DNA sequence: TGTGCCAGCAGCTTCGGGACTAAAGGCGATGAGCAGTTCTTC.

This sequence joins TRBV30 and TRBJ2-2, with TRBD2 matching 8 bases. The germline gives CDR1 GTSNPN, CDR2 SVGIG (reference sequence). This CDR3 has 16 amino acids. The V gene end was trimmed by 3 bases and the J gene end by 6 bases; junction bases not matched to a gene: 12. In nucleotides, the CDR3 is TGTGCCTGGAGCCCGTTTGGGACTAGGGCTTCCGGGGAGCTGTTTTTT. It codes for CAWSPFGTRASGELFF. The full variable domain, rest sourced from reference TRBV30 and TRBJ2-2, is SQTIHQWPATLVQPVGSPLSLECTVEGTSNPNLYWYRQAAGRGLQLLFYSVGIGQISSEVPQNLSASRPQDRQFILSSKKLLLSDSGFYLCAWSPFGTRASGELFFGEGSRLTVL.

This clone was seen a single time. This chain links TRBV7-2 with TRBJ1-4; D is ambiguous. The CDR3 runs 15 residues. CDR1 SGHTA and CDR2 FQGNSA come from the germline V gene. Between the trimmed V and J ends, which lost 6 bases and 0 bases, there was a span of 11 bases. The chain's CDR3 is CASSSLGSTNEKLFF. The DNA of the CDR3 is TGTGCCAGCAGTTCGCTGGGTTCAACTAATGAAAAACTGTTTTTT.

CDR3 nucleotides: TGCGCCAGCAGCCAATACTCTCTTGGGAATCAGCCCCAGCATTTT. Protein sequence: CASSQYSLGNQPQHF. The chain recombines TRBV4-1 with TRBJ1-5; D not resolved. The CDR3 spans 15 residues. The germline V and J ends were trimmed by 2 bases and 4 bases, with 12 bases remaining between them. Germline-derived CDR1 and CDR2 are MGHRA and YSYEKL.

The chain employs TRBV11-2 and TRBJ2-2; 11 nucleotides agree with TRBD1. Trimming removed 0 bases from V and 5 bases from J; junction bases left unmatched: 5. Germline V gene lookup returns CDR1 SGHAT and CDR2 FQNNGV. The CDR3 covers 17 residues. The CDR3 nucleotides read TGTGCCAGCAGCTTAGAGGGACAGGGGGTAACAACCGGGGAGCTGTTTTTT. Translating it yields CASSLEGQGVTTGELFF.

The chain links TRBV18 to TRBJ2-3; D gene uncertain. This CDR3 has 14 amino acids. CDR1 and CDR2 from the germline V gene are KGHSH and LQKENI. Trimming shortened V by 3 bases and J by 2 bases, and 9 bases separated the two germline ends. DNA of the CDR3: TGTGCCAGCTCACCCCCCGTGCCCACAGATACGCAGTATTTT. Its protein is CASSPPVPTDTQYF. Looking up the rest from reference TRBV18 and TRBJ2-3 gives the full variable domain: NAGVMQNPRHLVRRRGQEARLRCSPMKGHSHVYWYRQLPEEGLKFMVYLQKENIIDESGMPKERFSAEFPKEGPSILRIQQVVRGDSAAYFCASSPPVPTDTQYFGPGTRLTVL.

The chain is built from TRBV7-9 and TRBJ1-1; a possible D gene is TRBD1 (6 bases). The germline V gene has CDR1 SEHNR and CDR2 FQNEAQ (reference sequence). V lost 5 bases and J 3 bases, leaving 19 bases between the germline ends. This CDR3 region has 16 residues. This CDR3 reads CASSLAGGPVDTEAFF. CDR3 bases: TGTGCCAGCAGCCTGGCGGGGGGCCCAGTTGACACTGAAGCTTTCTTT.

This chain uses TRBV7-9 with TRBJ1-6; 8 bases line up with TRBD1. Germline assignment: CDR1 SEHNR and CDR2 FQNEAQ (reference sequence). Trimming took 3 bases from V and 16 from J; bases not matched to a gene: 5. The CDR3 sequence is 12 residues long. CDR3 in amino acids: CASSLGQVGLHF. The CDR3, as DNA: TGTGCCAGCAGCTTGGGACAGGTCGGACTCCACTTT.